One sample yielded the 14 T cell receptor beta chains listed below, sequenced in a study of cytomegalovirus exposure and HLA in healthy donors. Profiled with immunoSEQ multiplex PCR; TCRdb holds only in-frame clones, not every one. Of 130,000 to 150,000 clones in the sample, about nine tenths are singletons; the top ten hold about 0.75%. The material sequenced was PBMCs. These receptor sequences come from a man between 18 and 29 years old in good health and CMV-seronegative.

This clone occurred once. The chain links TRBV11-2 to TRBJ1-1, with no clear D. Per germline, CDR1 SGHAT and CDR2 FQNNGV. The V end was cut by 1 base, the J end by 7 bases, with 7 bases between. The CDR3 has 12 amino acids. DNA for the CDR3: TGTGCCAGCAGCTTAGGCGGAGTTGAAGCTTTCTTT. This translates into CASSLGGVEAFF.

The V and J genes are TRBV6-1 and TRBJ1-5; TRBD1 is a possible D gene (5 bases). Trimming took off 7 bases at V and 5 bases at J, with 12 bases between the two ends. Germline lookup yields CDR1 MNHNS and CDR2 SASEGT. The CDR3 loop spans 13 amino acids. The CDR3 loop is CASKLQGDQPQHF. The CDR3 nucleotides are TGTGCCAGCAAACTCCAGGGTGATCAGCCCCAGCATTTT.

The rearrangement joins TRBV5-4 to TRBJ1-4, with a tentative D call TRBD1 (6 bases). The V gene lost 4 bases and the J gene lost 8 bases, with 15 bases spanning the gap. The germline V gene encodes CDR1 SGHNT and CDR2 YYREEE (reference sequence). The CDR3 runs 14 residues. CDR3 in DNA: TGTGCCAGCAGCCCACAGGGATCACGGGAAAAACTGTTTTTT. This translates into CASSPQGSREKLFF.

The genes are TRBV9 and TRBJ2-5; possible D gene TRBD2, 5 bases. This CDR3 has 14 residues. The germline V gene has CDR1 SGDLS and CDR2 YYNGEE. V lost 0 bases, J lost 5 bases, and 11 bases lay in between. The CDR3 DNA follows: TGTGCCAGCAGCGTAGAGTACGGAGGTGAGACCCAGTACTTC. Protein sequence: CASSVEYGGETQYF.

This chain uses TRBV5-6 with TRBJ2-3; TRBD1 is a possible D gene (5 bases). CDR1 SGHDT and CDR2 YYEEEE come from the germline V gene. V was clipped by 1 base and J by 2 bases, with 11 bases between them. The CDR3 has 15 amino acids. CDR3 loop: CASSLQGHHTDTQYF. CDR3 nucleotide sequence: TGTGCCAGCAGCTTGCAGGGTCATCACACAGATACGCAGTATTTT.

The count of this clone is one. This sequence joins TRBV5-1 and TRBJ2-7; TRBD1 agrees at 9 bases. V lost 5 bases to trimming and J lost 6 bases; unmatched junction nucleotides: 0. The CDR3 has 11 residues. Germline-derived CDR1 and CDR2 are SGHRS and YFSETQ. CDR3 nucleotides: TGCGCCAGCAGGACAGGGGGCGAGCAGTACTTC. Encoded protein: CASRTGGEQYF.

The rearrangement links TRBV6-6 to TRBJ1-2, with 7 bases identical to TRBD1. This CDR3 spans 16 amino acids. The V gene end was trimmed by 2 bases and the J gene end by 4 bases; junction bases not matched to a gene: 10. The germline CDR1 and CDR2 sequences are MNHNY and SVGAGI (reference sequence). DNA of the CDR3: TGTGCCAGCAGTTACCTCGGGACAGTAGATAGCTATGGCTACACCTTC. Translated: CASSYLGTVDSYGYTF.

The chain has TRBV6-6 and TRBJ2-3; D may be TRBD1 (5 bases). CDR3 length equals 13 residues. The V end lost 10 bases, the J end lost 1 base, and 12 bases lay between the germline ends. Germline V gene lookup returns CDR1 MNHNY and CDR2 SVGAGI (reference sequence). This chain's CDR3 is CATLKGRTDTQYF. Here the CDR3 DNA reads TGTGCCACCCTGAAGGGGCGCACAGATACGCAGTATTTT.

This chain links TRBV7-8 with TRBJ2-2; weak D call: TRBD2 (6 bases). V was clipped by 4 bases and J by 0 bases, with 9 bases between them. CDR3 length equals 15 residues. The V gene's germline CDR1 is SGHVS and CDR2 FQNEAQ. In DNA form, the CDR3 reads TGTGCCAGCAGCTGGGGACTGACGAACACCGGGGAGCTGTTTTTT. This translates into CASSWGLTNTGELFF.

V gene TRBV29-1 combines with J gene TRBJ1-3; no clear D. Trimming took off 0 bases at V and 0 bases at J, with 15 bases between the two ends. CDR3 length: 17 residues. The V gene's germline CDR1 is SQVTM and CDR2 ANQGSEA. CDR3 sequence (DNA): TGCAGCGTTGAAGATCGTCGCGGCCCGAGCTCTGGAAACACCATATATTTT. Protein: CSVEDRRGPSSGNTIYF.

V gene TRBV4-2 combines with J gene TRBJ1-6; 7 bases align to TRBD1. V lost 0 bases and J lost 7; bases outside the gene matches: 6. This CDR3 has 16 amino acids. Germline CDR1 is LGHNA and CDR2 is YNFKEQ. CDR3 protein: CASSQEFGTANSPLHF. In DNA, the CDR3 is TGTGCCAGCAGCCAAGAGTTCGGGACAGCAAATTCACCCCTCCACTTT.

This chain connects TRBV30 to TRBJ2-5; TRBD2 agrees at 9 bases. Germline V gives CDR1 GTSNPN, CDR2 SVGIG (reference sequence). V lost 2 bases to trimming and J lost 5 bases; unmatched junction nucleotides: 3. The CDR3 contains 13 residues. This CDR3 is CAWSTRGGETQYF. CDR3 sequence (DNA): TGTGCCTGGAGTACGCGGGGGGGGGAGACCCAGTACTTC.

The chain recombines TRBV5-1 with TRBJ1-3, with unresolved D. Germline loops: CDR1 SGHRS, CDR2 YFSETQ. Trimming left V 3 bases short and J 0 bases short, with 13 bases between. This CDR3 has 16 residues. The CDR3 protein is CASSYKTGSSGNTIYF. For the CDR3, the DNA is TGCGCCAGCAGCTACAAAACTGGGAGCTCTGGAAACACCATATATTTT.

CDR3 protein: CASRISPGQGYEQYF. CDR3 nucleotide sequence: TGTGCCAGTAGGATCTCTCCGGGACAGGGCTACGAGCAGTACTTC. The chain employs TRBV19 and TRBJ2-7; TRBD1 aligns across 9 bases. CDR3 length equals 15 residues. V dropped 6 bases and J dropped 3; count of bases not matched to a gene: 9. In germline, CDR1 is LNHDA, CDR2 SQIVND (reference sequence). Filled out from reference TRBV19 and TRBJ2-7, the complete variable domain reads DGGITQSPKYLFRKEGQNVTLSCEQNLNHDAMYWYRQDPGQGLRLIYYSQIVNDFQKGDIAEGYSVSREKKESFPLTVTSAQKNPTAFYLCASRISPGQGYEQYFGPGTRLTVT.